This T cell receptor (beta chain) came from a study of T-cell reconstitution after alpha-beta-depleted transplantation in children. This sample's TCRbeta library carried unique molecular identifier barcodes. Via MiXCR, TCRdb re-called the PCR reads, giving one row per CDR3 protein. The sample carries a few hundred thousand distinct CDR3 sequences, approximately 10% recorded once. This clonotype has more than one count but fewer than ten. The CDR3 extends over 15 amino acids. Between the trimmed V and J ends, which lost 2 bases and 5 bases, there was a span of 10 bases. The germline CDR1 and CDR2 sequences are SEHNR and FQNEAQ (reference sequence).

This receptor was identified in a human donor who donated a stem cell graft to a child with acute lymphoblastic leukemia. The source was PBMCs from the stem cell graft donor, collected from the stem cell graft. The chain has TRBV7-9 and TRBJ2-6, with D maybe TRBD2 (5 bases). CDR3 coding DNA: TGTGCCAGCAGCTTATCAGGAGGATGGGCCAACGTCCTGACTTTC. It specifies CASSLSGGWANVLTF. Complete variable domain (other parts from reference TRBV7-9 and TRBJ2-6): DTGVSQNPRHKITKRGQNVTFRCDPISEHNRLYWYRQTLGQGPEFLTYFQNEAQLEKSRLLSDRFSAERPKGSFSTLEIQRTEQGDSAMYLCASSLSGGWANVLTFGAGSRLTVL.